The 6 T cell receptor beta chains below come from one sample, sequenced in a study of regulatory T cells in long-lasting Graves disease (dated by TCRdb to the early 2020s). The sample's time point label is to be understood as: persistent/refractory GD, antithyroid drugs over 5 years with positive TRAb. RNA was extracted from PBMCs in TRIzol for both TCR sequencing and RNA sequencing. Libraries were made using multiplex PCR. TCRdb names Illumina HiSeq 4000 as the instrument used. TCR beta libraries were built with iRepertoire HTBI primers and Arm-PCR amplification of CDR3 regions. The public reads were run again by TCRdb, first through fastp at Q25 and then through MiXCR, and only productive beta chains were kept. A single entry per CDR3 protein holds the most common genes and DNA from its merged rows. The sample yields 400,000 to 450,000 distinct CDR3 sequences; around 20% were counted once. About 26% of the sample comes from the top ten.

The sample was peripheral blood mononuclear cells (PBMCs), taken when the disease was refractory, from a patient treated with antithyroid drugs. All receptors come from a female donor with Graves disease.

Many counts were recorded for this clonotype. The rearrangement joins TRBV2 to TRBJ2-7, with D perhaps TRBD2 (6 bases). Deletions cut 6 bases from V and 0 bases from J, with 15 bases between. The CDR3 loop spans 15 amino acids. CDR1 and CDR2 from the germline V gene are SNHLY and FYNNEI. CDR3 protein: CASRRLTRFSYEQYF. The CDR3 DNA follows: TGTGCCAGCAGGCGGTTGACTAGATTCTCCTACGAGCAGTACTTC.

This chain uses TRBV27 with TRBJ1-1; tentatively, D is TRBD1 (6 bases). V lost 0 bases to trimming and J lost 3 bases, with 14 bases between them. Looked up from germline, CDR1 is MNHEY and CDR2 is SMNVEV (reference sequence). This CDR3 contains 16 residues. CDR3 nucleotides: TGTGCCAGCAGTTTATCAAGGGGGATAGGACACACTGAAGCTTTCTTT. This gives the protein CASSLSRGIGHTEAFF.

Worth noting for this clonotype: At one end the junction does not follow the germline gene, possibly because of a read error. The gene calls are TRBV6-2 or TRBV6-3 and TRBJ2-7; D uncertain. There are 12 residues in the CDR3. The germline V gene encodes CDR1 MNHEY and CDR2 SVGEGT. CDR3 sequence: CTSSSDNYEQYF. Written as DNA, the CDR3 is TGTACCAGCAGCTCCGACAACTACGAGCAGTACTTC.

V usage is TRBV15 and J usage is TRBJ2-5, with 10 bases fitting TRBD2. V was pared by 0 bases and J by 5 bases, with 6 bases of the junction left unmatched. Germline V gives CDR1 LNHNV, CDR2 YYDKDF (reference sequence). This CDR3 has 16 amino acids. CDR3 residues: CATSRDLAGDGETQYF. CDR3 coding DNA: TGTGCCACCAGCAGAGACCTAGCGGGAGACGGGGAGACCCAGTACTTC.

The CDR3 spells CASRITGGSSPLHF. The CDR3 coding sequence is TGTGCCAGCAGAATTACAGGGGGCTCTTCACCCCTCCACTTT. V gene TRBV2 combines with J gene TRBJ1-6; 9 nucleotides align to TRBD1. Germline CDR1 is SNHLY and CDR2 is FYNNEI. V was clipped by 6 bases and J by 9 bases; unmatched bases: 6. This CDR3 contains 14 residues.

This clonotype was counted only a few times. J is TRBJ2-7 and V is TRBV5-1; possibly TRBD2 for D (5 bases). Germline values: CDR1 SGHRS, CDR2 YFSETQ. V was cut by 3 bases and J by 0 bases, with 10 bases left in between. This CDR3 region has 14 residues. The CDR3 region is CASSYGLLSYEQYF. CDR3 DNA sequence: TGCGCCAGCAGCTACGGACTGCTCTCCTACGAGCAGTACTTC.